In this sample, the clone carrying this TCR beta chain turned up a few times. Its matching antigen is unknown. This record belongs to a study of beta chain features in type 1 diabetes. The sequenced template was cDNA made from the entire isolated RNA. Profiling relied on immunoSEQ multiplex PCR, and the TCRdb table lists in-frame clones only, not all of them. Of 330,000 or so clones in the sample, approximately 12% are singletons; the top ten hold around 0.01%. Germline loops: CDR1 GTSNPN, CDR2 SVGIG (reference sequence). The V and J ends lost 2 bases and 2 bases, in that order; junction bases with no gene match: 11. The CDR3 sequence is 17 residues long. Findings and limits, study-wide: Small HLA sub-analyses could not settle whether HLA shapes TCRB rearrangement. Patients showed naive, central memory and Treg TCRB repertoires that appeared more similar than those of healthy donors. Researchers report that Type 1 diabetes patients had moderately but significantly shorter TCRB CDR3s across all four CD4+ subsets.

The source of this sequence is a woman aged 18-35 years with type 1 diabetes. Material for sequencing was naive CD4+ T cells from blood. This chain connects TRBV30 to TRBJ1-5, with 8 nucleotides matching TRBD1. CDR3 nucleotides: TGTGCCTGGAGTCGAAGCCGGACAGGGATGGGCAATCAGCCCCAGCATTTT. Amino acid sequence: CAWSRSRTGMGNQPQHF.